The 27 T cell receptor beta chains below come from one sample, sequenced in a study of blood T cell repertoires in COVID-19. Profiling relied on immunoSEQ multiplex PCR, and the TCRdb table lists in-frame clones only, not all of them. The table has about 160,000 clones, about nine tenths seen once. Sequencing was carried out using peripheral blood. The receptors derive from a man aged 80 or over with acute or convalescent COVID-19.

V is TRBV6-1 and J is TRBJ1-1; D remains unclear. The CDR3 length is 15 residues. The germline V and J ends were trimmed by 1 base and 1 base, with 10 bases remaining between them. Germline V gives CDR1 MNHNS, CDR2 SASEGT. CDR3 amino acids: CASSEGSLRNTEAFF. The CDR3 region has the DNA TGTGCCAGCAGTGAAGGGAGCTTGCGGAACACTGAAGCTTTCTTT.

The chain uses TRBV5-4 and TRBJ2-3, with TRBD2 matching 9 bases. The CDR3 covers 18 residues. V gave up 2 bases and J gave up 1 base; unmatched junction bases: 11. Germline V gene sequence: CDR1 SGHNT, CDR2 YYREEE (reference sequence). Here the CDR3 reads CASSLRRGGARGTDTQYF. CDR3 sequence (DNA): TGTGCCAGCAGCTTAAGACGCGGGGGGGCACGAGGCACAGATACGCAGTATTTT.

The chain has TRBV27 and TRBJ2-2; possibly TRBD1 for D (6 bases). The V end was cut by 6 bases, the J end by 0 bases, with 20 bases between. The CDR3 length is 18 residues. Germline CDR1 MNHEY, CDR2 SMNVEV (reference sequence). The CDR3 region is CASSLTPPAGANTGELFF. The CDR3 DNA reads as TGTGCCAGCAGCCTCACCCCCCCAGCAGGGGCGAACACCGGGGAGCTGTTTTTT.

V usage is TRBV6-1 and J usage is TRBJ1-5; tentative D call: TRBD1 (6 bases). V lost 2 bases and J 1 base, leaving 6 bases between the germline ends. The CDR3 length is 14 residues. Germline lookup yields CDR1 MNHNS and CDR2 SASEGT. CDR3 protein: CASSEQGSNQPQHF. In nucleotides, the CDR3 is TGTGCCAGCAGTGAACAGGGGAGCAATCAGCCCCAGCATTTT.

The chain uses TRBV24-1 and TRBJ1-4; 9 nucleotides match TRBD1. The junction had 5 bases not matched to a gene; V was cut back by 4 bases and J by 6 bases. The CDR3 contains 15 residues. CDR1 is KGHDR, CDR2 SFDVKD, per germline. In DNA form, the CDR3 reads TGTGCCACCAGTGAAGGGACAGGGCCTTATGAAAAACTGTTTTTT. Protein product: CATSEGTGPYEKLFF.

The genes are TRBV28 and TRBJ2-5; D unresolved. CDR1 MDHEN and CDR2 SYDVKM come from the germline V gene. The V end lost 8 bases, the J end lost 1 base, and 17 bases lay between the germline ends. The CDR3 is 15 residues long. CDR3 DNA: TGTGCCAGCGGTCCCTCCACCGGGTCCCAAGAGACCCAGTACTTC. Protein sequence: CASGPSTGSQETQYF.

The V call is TRBV6-5, the J call TRBJ2-7, with unresolved D. Trimming took 6 bases from V and 0 from J, leaving 6 bases between them. This CDR3 spans 12 amino acids. CDR1 is MNHEY and CDR2 is SVGAGI in the germline V gene. The CDR3 is CASRSSSYEQYF. The CDR3 region has the DNA TGTGCCAGCAGGAGTAGCTCCTACGAGCAGTACTTC.

The chain carries TRBV9 and TRBJ2-3; 8 positions agree with TRBD1. The V segment lost 3 bases and the J segment 1 base; nucleotides outside the gene matches: 7. The length of the CDR3 is 16 residues. Germline CDR1 SGDLS, CDR2 YYNGEE. CDR3 bases: TGTGCCAGCAGCGCCGACAACAGGGGGGGCACAGATACGCAGTATTTT. The encoded protein is CASSADNRGGTDTQYF.

V usage is TRBV5-1 and J usage is TRBJ1-1, with unresolved D. Germline CDR1 is SGHRS and CDR2 is YFSETQ. This CDR3 spans 15 amino acids. Trimming stripped 1 base from V and 2 bases from J, with 12 bases between. For the CDR3, the DNA is TGCGCCAGCAGCTTGTCATATCAGGAAAACACTGAAGCTTTCTTT. Translated, it gives CASSLSYQENTEAFF.

The gene calls are TRBV5-1 and TRBJ1-5; D not resolved. V was trimmed by 0 bases and J by 5 bases, leaving 9 bases between them. CDR1 SGHRS and CDR2 YFSETQ come from the germline V gene. The length of the CDR3 is 14 residues. CDR3 protein: CASSLDGGYQPQHF. CDR3 bases: TGCGCCAGCAGCTTGGACGGCGGGTATCAGCCCCAGCATTTT.

A note on this clone: A read error may account for a junction end that differs from germline. This chain joins TRBV7-7 and TRBJ2-1, with D maybe TRBD2 (5 bases). CDR3 length: 14 residues. Germline CDR1 reads SSHAT; CDR2 reads FNYEAQ (reference sequence). CDR3 nucleotides: TGTGCTAGCAGCTTTAGTTCAGCGGTTAATGAGCAGTTCTTC. Protein product: CASSFSSAVNEQFF.

A note on this clone: The same CDR3 arises from other DNA sequences in this sample as well. The chain recombines TRBV25-1 with TRBJ1-5; 8 bases line up with TRBD1. J gave up 2 bases and V 6 bases, and 0 bases lay outside the gene matches. The germline gives CDR1 MGHDK, CDR2 SYGVNS. This CDR3 comprises 13 residues. The CDR3 region is CASRGQGNQPQHF. The CDR3 DNA follows: TGTGCCAGCAGGGGACAGGGCAATCAGCCCCAGCATTTT.

CDR3 sequence (DNA): TGTGCCAGCGCAGGCGCACAATTCACAGATACGCAGTATTTT. Its protein is CASAGAQFTDTQYF. The chain has TRBV2 and TRBJ2-3, with D uncertain. From germline, CDR1 is SNHLY and CDR2 FYNNEI. Trimming cost V 8 bases and J 2 bases, with 14 bases left between them. The CDR3 is 14 amino acids.

This chain links TRBV10-3 with TRBJ1-1, with no clear D. Germline CDR1 reads ENHRY; CDR2 reads SYGVKD. This CDR3 is 11 amino acids long. Trimming removed 6 bases at V and 7 bases at J, with 9 bases between. CDR3 coding DNA: TGTGCCATCAGGGCCCGGGGTGAAGCTTTCTTT. It yields the protein CAIRARGEAFF.

The rearrangement uses TRBV29-1 and TRBJ2-7; 7 bases fit TRBD1. V trimming: 7 bases; J trimming: 3 bases; junction bases outside the gene matches: 12. The CDR3 spans 14 residues. Germline-derived CDR1 and CDR2 are SQVTM and ANQGSEA. The CDR3 DNA follows: TGCAGCGCTCAAAAGGGGACAGAAGGCTACGAGCAGTACTTC. It specifies CSAQKGTEGYEQYF.

This rearrangement joins TRBV6-6 to TRBJ2-3; 9 bases are a match to TRBD2. The CDR3 consists of 16 residues. The junction had 9 bases not matched to a gene; V was cut back by 5 bases and J by 3 bases. Germline values: CDR1 MNHNY, CDR2 SVGAGI (reference sequence). The CDR3, as DNA: TGTGCCAGCAGTCCTCGTAGCGGGAGATTTACAGATACGCAGTATTTT. This codes for CASSPRSGRFTDTQYF.

The gene calls are TRBV24-1 and TRBJ1-1, with D perhaps TRBD1 (5 bases). CDR1 and CDR2 from the germline V gene are KGHDR and SFDVKD. The CDR3 spans 13 residues. V was shortened by 4 bases and J by 3 bases, with 8 bases between the two germline ends. CDR3 sequence reads: CATSDRAYTEAFF. The CDR3 DNA reads as TGTGCCACCAGTGACAGGGCGTACACTGAAGCTTTCTTT.

This sequence joins TRBV28 and TRBJ2-7, with D tentatively TRBD2 (7 bases). The CDR3 is 15 residues long. V was clipped by 5 bases and J by 2 bases, with 16 bases between them. Germline values: CDR1 MDHEN, CDR2 SYDVKM. The CDR3 DNA sequence: TGTGCCAGCAGTCGCTCGGGGGGCGACCCCTACGAGCAGTACTTC. Translating it yields CASSRSGGDPYEQYF.

The V gene is TRBV5-5, the J gene TRBJ2-7; weak D call: TRBD1 (5 bases). The CDR3 extends over 15 amino acids. Trimming cost V 0 bases and J 2 bases, with 12 bases left between them. CDR1 and CDR2 (germline): SGHKS, YYEKEE (reference sequence). The CDR3 sequence is CASSLGQGYAYEQYF. CDR3 sequence (DNA): TGTGCCAGCAGCTTGGGGCAGGGCTATGCCTACGAGCAGTACTTC. Full variable domain (missing parts from reference TRBV5-5 and TRBJ2-7): DAGVTQSPTHLIKTRGQQVTLRCSPISGHKSVSWYQQVLGQGPQFIFQYYEKEERGRGNFPDRFSARQFPNYSSELNVNALLLGDSALYLCASSLGQGYAYEQYFGPGTRLTVT.

This chain joins TRBV19 and TRBJ1-2; D unclear. Germline V gives CDR1 LNHDA, CDR2 SQIVND (reference sequence). The germline V and J ends were trimmed by 2 bases and 5 bases, with 15 bases remaining between them. CDR3 length equals 15 residues. CDR3 loop: CASSITRGVYYGYTF. In DNA, the CDR3 is TGTGCCAGTAGTATAACTCGGGGAGTCTATTATGGCTACACCTTC.

The chain uses TRBV5-1 and TRBJ2-7, with TRBD2 matching over 14 bases. Trimming cost V 6 bases and J 2 bases; bases outside gene matches: 16. The CDR3 consists of 19 residues. Looked up from germline, CDR1 is SGHRS and CDR2 is YFSETQ. Here the CDR3 reads CASTRHGLAGGRATYEQYF. The CDR3 nucleotides read TGCGCCAGCACTAGACATGGACTAGCGGGGGGTCGAGCTACCTACGAGCAGTACTTC. Full variable domain (missing parts from reference TRBV5-1 and TRBJ2-7): KAGVTQTPRYLIKTRGQQVTLSCSPISGHRSVSWYQQTPGQGLQFLFEYFSETQRNKGNFPGRFSGRQFSNSRSEMNVSTLELGDSALYLCASTRHGLAGGRATYEQYFGPGTRLTVT.

Points on this clone: The sample contains more than one DNA sequence encoding this CDR3. The J gene is TRBJ2-6, the V gene TRBV30; D remains unclear. Trimming stripped 4 bases from V and 0 bases from J, with 4 bases between. CDR3 length: 13 residues. CDR1 is GTSNPN, CDR2 SVGIG, per germline (reference sequence). CDR3 region: CAWTLSGANVLTF. In DNA form, the CDR3 reads TGTGCCTGGACCCTCTCTGGGGCCAACGTCCTGACTTTC.

The chain has TRBV6-5 and TRBJ1-5, with D uncertain. The germline CDR1 and CDR2 sequences are MNHEY and SVGAGI. Deletions cut 8 bases from V and 1 base from J, with 12 bases between. This CDR3 is built from 14 residues. In nucleotides, the CDR3 is TGTGCCAGCGGTTCGGGGAGGAGCAATCAGCCCCAGCATTTT. Encoded protein: CASGSGRSNQPQHF.

This clone was found once. The chain combines TRBV9 with TRBJ1-2, with 7 bases lining up with TRBD1. The length of the CDR3 is 15 residues. Germline trimming cut 0 bases from V and 2 bases from J; bases unmatched to any gene: 4. The germline V gene encodes CDR1 SGDLS and CDR2 YYNGEE. CDR3 nucleotides: TGTGCCAGCAGCGTAGGACAGGGAGTGAACTATGGCTACACCTTC. It is translated as CASSVGQGVNYGYTF.

CDR3 nucleotide sequence: TGCGCCAGCAGCCAAGTCCCGACGGGGACAAACTATGGCTACACCTTC. Translating gives CASSQVPTGTNYGYTF. The rearrangement links TRBV4-1 to TRBJ1-2, with D tentatively TRBD1 (6 bases). Germline V gives CDR1 MGHRA, CDR2 YSYEKL. The CDR3 length is 16 residues. V shed 1 base and J shed 2 bases, with 14 bases lying between them.

In nucleotides, the CDR3 is TGCGCCAGCAGCTTGGCCGGGGCCTATAATTCACCCCTCCACTTT. Its protein product is CASSLAGAYNSPLHF. V is TRBV5-1 and J is TRBJ1-6, with D unclear. The CDR3 has 15 residues. Per germline, CDR1 SGHRS and CDR2 YFSETQ. The V end was cut by 0 bases, the J end by 2 bases, with 6 bases between.

This clone is a singleton in its sample. The V and J genes are TRBV19 and TRBJ2-2, with D possibly TRBD2 on 6 matching bases. Germline-derived CDR1 and CDR2 are LNHDA and SQIVND (reference sequence). The CDR3 consists of 14 residues. V was pared by 11 bases and J by 0 bases, with 13 bases between. CDR3 loop: CAAGWRPNTGELFF. The CDR3 DNA sequence: TGTGCCGCGGGATGGAGGCCGAACACCGGGGAGCTGTTTTTT.